The entry below gives a single T cell receptor (beta chain) sequence along with its context. Germline assignment: CDR1 MNHEY and CDR2 SMNVEV (reference sequence). This CDR3 is 13 amino acids long. Trimming took 5 bases from V and 5 from J, leaving 12 bases between them. The sample originates from a study of control samples from healthy donors and cancer patients. Sequencing was performed with immunoSEQ multiplex PCR; in TCRdb, only in-frame clones are kept and a portion is missing. The table has tens of thousands of clones, roughly 89% seen once. The receptor's source is a woman in her 50s with colorectal cancer. The V gene is TRBV27, the J gene TRBJ1-1; D is possibly TRBD1 (5 bases). The material sequenced was PBMCs. The CDR3 bases are TGTGCCAGCAGTCCGTGGGGGGGTACTGAAGCTTTCTTT. Translated, it gives CASSPWGGTEAFF.